Listed below are T cell receptor beta chains from one sample, sequenced in a study of cytomegalovirus exposure and HLA in healthy donors. Profiled with immunoSEQ multiplex PCR; TCRdb holds only in-frame clones, not every one. The sample lists about 140,000 clones; approximately 77% were seen once. The material sequenced was PBMCs. Source of these receptors: a man aged 25-45 years in good health and CMV-seronegative. CDR3s include the opening cysteine and the closing phenylalanine or tryptophan. Each record gives: clone size, D gene, J gene, V gene, CDR3 protein, CDR3 DNA. D genes are given only for firm matches. Clone size, where shown, is once, few, many, or a class for clones that have expanded.

NA | NA | TRBJ2-3 | TRBV18 | CASSPSSSTDTQYF | TGTGCCAGCTCACCATCCTCCAGCACAGATACGCAGTATTTT
NA | NA | TRBJ1-2 | TRBV28 | CASSLLGAVNYGYTF | TGTGCCAGCAGTTTACTGGGGGCCGTTAACTATGGCTACACCTTC
NA | NA | TRBJ2-5 | TRBV6-5 | CASSEQPGETQYF | TGTGCCAGCAGCGAACAACCGGGAGAGACCCAGTACTTC
NA | NA | TRBJ2-3 | TRBV7-9 | CASSLLDSIGADTQYF | TGTGCCAGCAGCTTACTTGACAGTATCGGAGCAGATACGCAGTATTTT
few | NA | TRBJ1-2 | TRBV5-1 | CASSLLRDTLLGYTF | TGCGCCAGCAGCCTCCTCCGGGACACTCTCCTTGGCTACACCTTC
NA | NA | TRBJ1-1 | TRBV5-1 | CASSYRLNTEAFF | TGCGCCAGCAGCTACAGGCTGAACACTGAAGCTTTCTTT
few | NA | TRBJ2-4 | TRBV30 | CAWSVVDGAKNIQYF | TGTGCCTGGAGTGTAGTAGACGGGGCCAAAAACATTCAGTACTTC
NA | TRBD2 | TRBJ2-5 | TRBV10-3 | CAISEWRERTQETQYF | TGTGCCATCAGTGAGTGGCGGGAGCGGACACAAGAGACCCAGTACTTC
NA | NA | TRBJ1-6 | TRBV5-1 | CASSLQGIDNSPLHF | TGCGCCAGCAGCTTGCAGGGTATCGATAATTCACCCCTCCACTTT
NA | NA | TRBJ1-3 | TRBV6-5 | CASSPSGNTIYF | TGTGCCAGCAGTCCTTCTGGAAACACCATATATTTT
few | NA | TRBJ2-3 | TRBV7-8 | CASSSQGPEDTQYF | TGTGCCAGCAGCTCCCAGGGGCCTGAGGATACGCAGTATTTT
NA | TRBD1 | TRBJ2-3 | TRBV30 | CAWGQGEDTQYF | TGTGCCTGGGGACAGGGGGAGGATACGCAGTATTTT
NA | TRBD1 | TRBJ1-1 | TRBV29-1 | CSVVIQGFGTEAFF | TGCAGCGTCGTAATACAGGGGTTCGGCACTGAAGCTTTCTTT
NA | NA | TRBJ2-7 | TRBV4-1 | CASSEDVTYEQYF | TGCGCCAGCAGCGAAGACGTAACCTACGAGCAGTACTTC
few | NA | TRBJ1-2 | TRBV25-1 | CASSHGGNGYTF | TGTGCCAGCAGCCATGGCGGGAATGGCTACACCTTC
NA | TRBD1 | TRBJ2-2 | TRBV30 | CAWSNGQGRTGELFF | TGTGCCTGGAGTAACGGACAGGGGAGGACCGGGGAGCTGTTTTTT
NA | TRBD1 | TRBJ2-1 | TRBV28 | CASRLPGQGYYNEQFF | TGTGCCAGCAGACTCCCGGGACAGGGGTACTACAATGAGCAGTTCTTC
NA | NA | TRBJ1-5 | TRBV6-5 | CAEWFDRLLNQPQHF | TGTGCCGAATGGTTCGACAGGCTACTCAATCAGCCCCAGCATTTT
NA | TRBD1 | TRBJ2-5 | TRBV6-5 | CASSYGGQGPGETQYF | TGTGCCAGCAGTTACGGGGGACAGGGCCCCGGGGAGACCCAGTACTTC
NA | TRBD1 | TRBJ1-4 | TRBV2 | CASVRDSSNEKLFF | TGTGCCAGCGTACGGGACAGCTCAAATGAAAAACTGTTTTTT
once | TRBD1 | TRBJ2-7 | TRBV5-4 | CASHDGARGPYEQYF | TGTGCCAGCCACGATGGGGCCAGGGGGCCCTACGAGCAGTACTTC
NA | NA | TRBJ2-5 | TRBV5-8 | CASSLGGRAGRETQYF | TGTGCCAGCAGCTTAGGTGGGAGAGCTGGCAGGGAGACCCAGTACTTC
NA | NA | TRBJ2-7 | TRBV27 | CASSFPGTQTYEQYF | TGTGCCAGCAGTTTTCCCGGGACACAAACCTACGAGCAGTACTTC